The 5 T cell receptor beta chains below all came from one sample that was sequenced in a study of cytomegalovirus exposure and HLA in healthy donors. It was with 60 Vbeta and 13 Jbeta primers that the PCR ran. The assay was immunoSEQ multiplex PCR, and TCRdb's table has in-frame clones only and misses some. The data contain 160,000 or so clones, around 79% of them singletons. The sample comprised PBMCs. The receptors here all came from a middle-aged man in good health and CMV-seronegative.

V gene TRBV7-3 combines with J gene TRBJ2-5, with 10 bases fitting TRBD1. V was pared by 5 bases and J by 5 bases, with 5 bases of the junction left unmatched. The CDR3 runs to 14 residues. Germline V CDR1 and CDR2: SGHTA, FQGTGA. CDR3 in amino acids: CASSTGQGGETQYF. CDR3 in DNA: TGTGCCAGCAGCACTGGACAGGGGGGGGAGACCCAGTACTTC. Supplemented by reference TRBV7-3 and TRBJ2-5, the full variable domain reads GAGVSQTPSNKVTEKGKYVELRCDPISGHTALYWYRQSLGQGPEFLIYFQGTGAADDSGLPNDRFFAVRPEGSVSTLKIQRTERGDSAVYLCASSTGQGGETQYFGPGTRLLVL.

This clone was counted a few times. The V gene is TRBV7-6, the J gene TRBJ2-3, with 8 bases matching TRBD2. V lost 6 bases to trimming and J lost 0 bases; unmatched junction nucleotides: 8. The CDR3 has 16 amino acids. The germline V gene has CDR1 SGHVS and CDR2 FNYEAQ. DNA for the CDR3: TGTGCCAGCAGTTCTTCAGCGGGGGCTAGCACAGATACGCAGTATTTT. This translates into CASSSSAGASTDTQYF.

The rearrangement uses TRBV5-1 and TRBJ2-7; 7 nucleotides match TRBD1. The CDR3 totals 14 residues. CDR1 SGHRS and CDR2 YFSETQ come from the germline V gene. J lost 2 bases, V lost 4 bases, and 6 bases had no gene match. The CDR3 is CASSAPGQPYEQYF. CDR3 sequence (DNA): TGCGCCAGCAGCGCGCCGGGACAGCCCTACGAGCAGTACTTC.

This sequence joins TRBV15 and TRBJ1-4, with D perhaps TRBD1 (5 bases). The germline V and J ends were trimmed by 0 bases and 6 bases, with 20 bases remaining between them. The CDR3 contains 18 residues. Germline CDR1 and CDR2: LNHNV and YYDKDF (reference sequence). DNA for the CDR3: TGTGCCACCAGCAGAGACATCCCGGGGGGGGAAGGTGATGAAAAACTGTTTTTT. Translation gives CATSRDIPGGEGDEKLFF.

This rearrangement joins TRBV6-6 to TRBJ2-1; TRBD1 is a possible D gene (5 bases). Trimming shortened V by 1 base and J by 9 bases, and 7 bases separated the two germline ends. Germline V gene lookup returns CDR1 MNHNY and CDR2 SVGAGI (reference sequence). The CDR3 consists of 12 residues. CDR3 sequence: CASSYYRGEQFF. For the CDR3, the DNA is TGTGCCAGCAGTTACTATAGGGGTGAGCAGTTCTTC.